The 16 T cell receptor beta chains below were found in one sample sequenced in a study of radiotherapy plus CTLA-4 blockade in lung cancer. Profiling relied on immunoSEQ multiplex PCR, and the TCRdb table lists in-frame clones only, not all of them. The table shows roughly 86,000 clones, with 75% to 90% occurring only once. Sequencing used peripheral blood, obtained from a patient treated with radiotherapy plus ipilimumab. The source is a human donor with non-small cell lung cancer who had stable disease on radiotherapy plus ipilimumab.

The J gene is TRBJ1-5, the V gene TRBV28, with D unclear. The CDR3 is 14 residues long. Germline CDR1 is MDHEN and CDR2 is SYDVKM. The V gene lost 3 bases and the J gene lost 0 bases, with 6 bases spanning the gap. The CDR3 sequence: CASSLVVSNQPQHF. The CDR3 DNA sequence: TGTGCCAGCAGTTTGGTGGTTAGCAATCAGCCCCAGCATTTT.

The chain uses TRBV7-9 and TRBJ1-4; a possible D gene is TRBD1 (5 bases). V was cut by 3 bases and J by 8 bases, with 10 bases left in between. The CDR3 is 13 residues long. Germline V lookup: CDR1 SEHNR, CDR2 FQNEAQ (reference sequence). CDR3 sequence (DNA): TGTGCCAGCAGCTTTGCCAGGGACGAAAAACTGTTTTTT. Amino acid sequence: CASSFARDEKLFF.

This clone has just one count. The rearrangement links TRBV30 to TRBJ2-5, with TRBD2 matching over 8 bases. The V and J ends lost 0 bases and 5 bases, in that order; junction bases with no gene match: 5. The length of the CDR3 is 14 residues. CDR1 is GTSNPN, CDR2 SVGIG, per germline (reference sequence). The DNA for the CDR3 is TGTGCCTGGAGTGTAGGGACTAGTACGGAGACCCAGTACTTC. Its translation: CAWSVGTSTETQYF.

J is TRBJ2-5 and V is TRBV5-1, with 10 bases aligning to TRBD2. Looked up from germline, CDR1 is SGHRS and CDR2 is YFSETQ. The CDR3 consists of 16 residues. With 4 bases clipped from V and 4 bases from J, the junction kept 10 bases outside the gene matches. CDR3 protein: CASSLRAGGQRETQYF. CDR3 bases: TGCGCCAGCAGCCTTAGAGCGGGGGGGCAAAGAGAGACCCAGTACTTC. Full variable domain (missing parts from reference TRBV5-1 and TRBJ2-5): KAGVTQTPRYLIKTRGQQVTLSCSPISGHRSVSWYQQTPGQGLQFLFEYFSETQRNKGNFPGRFSGRQFSNSRSEMNVSTLELGDSALYLCASSLRAGGQRETQYFGPGTRLLVL.

This chain connects TRBV19 to TRBJ2-7; perhaps TRBD1 as D (5 bases). This CDR3 is built from 12 residues. The V and J ends lost 2 bases and 6 bases respectively, with 8 bases between them. Germline lookup yields CDR1 LNHDA and CDR2 SQIVND (reference sequence). CDR3 sequence: CASSISRGEQYF. CDR3 nucleotides: TGTGCCAGTAGTATATCTAGGGGCGAGCAGTACTTC.

This sequence joins TRBV11-2 and TRBJ1-4, with D unclear. V was trimmed by 3 bases and J by 0 bases, leaving 8 bases between them. Germline V gives CDR1 SGHAT, CDR2 FQNNGV. The CDR3 is 15 residues long. CDR3 residues: CASSLVGATNEKLFF. CDR3 nucleotides: TGTGCCAGCAGCTTGGTTGGGGCAACTAATGAAAAACTGTTTTTT.

This clone was found once. V gene TRBV28 combines with J gene TRBJ2-3; 8 bases line up with TRBD2. The CDR3 sequence is 16 residues long. After removal of 6 bases from V and 6 bases from J, the junction contained 14 bases not matched to a gene. Per the germline V gene, CDR1 is MDHEN and CDR2 is SYDVKM. This CDR3 is CASRSPGGASLDTQYF. Written as DNA, the CDR3 is TGTGCCAGCAGATCCCCCGGGGGGGCGAGTTTGGATACGCAGTATTTT.

This chain connects TRBV19 to TRBJ1-5; the match to TRBD1 covers 7 bases. The CDR3 totals 15 residues. Trimming took 1 base from V and 5 from J; bases not matched to a gene: 5. Germline lookup yields CDR1 LNHDA and CDR2 SQIVND (reference sequence). In DNA form, the CDR3 reads TGTGCCAGTAGTATAGGGACAGGTGGTCATCAGCCCCAGCATTTT. It yields the protein CASSIGTGGHQPQHF.

This clone was detected only once. The V gene is TRBV5-5, the J gene TRBJ1-1, with D tentatively TRBD1 (5 bases). Germline values: CDR1 SGHKS, CDR2 YYEKEE (reference sequence). Trimming removed 0 bases at V and 11 bases at J, with 20 bases between. The CDR3 runs to 15 residues. Here the CDR3 DNA reads TGTGCCAGCAGCTTGGCCGAGGGCAGGGCGAAGGGGGCTTTCTTT. It yields the protein CASSLAEGRAKGAFF.

The chain links TRBV18 to TRBJ1-1, with unresolved D. Per the germline V gene, CDR1 is KGHSH and CDR2 is LQKENI. The CDR3 extends over 15 amino acids. V was trimmed by 3 bases and J by 0 bases, leaving 11 bases between them. The CDR3 here is CASSPSAAMNTEAFF. The CDR3 DNA is TGTGCCAGCTCACCCTCGGCGGCTATGAACACTGAAGCTTTCTTT.

In this sample, this clone turned up a few times. The gene calls are TRBV4-1 and TRBJ1-4; TRBD1 matches at 7 bases. The CDR3 has 15 residues. Unmatched junction bases numbered 5, after V lost 2 bases and J lost 5 bases. Germline CDR1 and CDR2: MGHRA and YSYEKL. CDR3 sequence (DNA): TGCGCCAGCAGCCAATCCCCGGGACAGAATGAAAAACTGTTTTTT. Translating gives CASSQSPGQNEKLFF.

This clone came up once. The chain recombines TRBV12-5 with TRBJ1-5; 7 bases line up with TRBD1. The CDR3 has 20 amino acids. Germline values: CDR1 LGHNT, CDR2 FRNRAP. Trimming took 0 bases from V and 1 from J; bases not matched to a gene: 15. The CDR3 region has the DNA TGTGCTAGTGGTTTGGTACGGAAGGGGGCAAAATTTCTGAGCAATCAGCCCCAGCATTTT. Amino acids: CASGLVRKGAKFLSNQPQHF.

This clone is a singleton in its sample. This chain uses TRBV30 with TRBJ2-2; 10 nucleotides match TRBD2. This CDR3 has 15 residues. The V and J ends lost 4 bases and 3 bases, in that order; junction bases with no gene match: 5. Germline CDR1 reads GTSNPN; CDR2 reads SVGIG (reference sequence). The CDR3 is CAWTSGSADTGELFF. DNA for the CDR3: TGTGCCTGGACTAGCGGGAGTGCGGACACCGGGGAGCTGTTTTTT.

The chain links TRBV27 to TRBJ2-2; D call uncertain. V was pared by 0 bases and J by 6 bases, with 11 bases between. This CDR3 comprises 15 residues. Germline V gives CDR1 MNHEY, CDR2 SMNVEV (reference sequence). The CDR3 sequence is CASSLSAMGSGELFF. The DNA for the CDR3 is TGTGCCAGCAGTTTATCGGCAATGGGGTCCGGGGAGCTGTTTTTT.

The chain carries TRBV9 and TRBJ2-7, with a tentative D call TRBD1 (6 bases). The CDR3 runs 13 residues. Per the germline V gene, CDR1 is SGDLS and CDR2 is YYNGEE. Trimming stripped 4 bases from V and 7 bases from J, with 15 bases between. The CDR3 sequence: CASSTQTGHEQYF. For the CDR3, the DNA is TGTGCCAGCAGCACCCAAACAGGGCATGAGCAGTACTTC.

The CDR3 protein is CASSLAQGARGNTIYF. The CDR3 nucleotides are TGTGCCAGCAGCTTAGCCCAGGGGGCTCGTGGAAACACCATATATTTT. The rearrangement links TRBV7-2 to TRBJ1-3; 8 bases match TRBD1. The CDR3 has 16 residues. V lost 0 bases, J lost 3 bases, and 4 bases stayed unmatched. The germline CDR1 and CDR2 sequences are SGHTA and FQGNSA.